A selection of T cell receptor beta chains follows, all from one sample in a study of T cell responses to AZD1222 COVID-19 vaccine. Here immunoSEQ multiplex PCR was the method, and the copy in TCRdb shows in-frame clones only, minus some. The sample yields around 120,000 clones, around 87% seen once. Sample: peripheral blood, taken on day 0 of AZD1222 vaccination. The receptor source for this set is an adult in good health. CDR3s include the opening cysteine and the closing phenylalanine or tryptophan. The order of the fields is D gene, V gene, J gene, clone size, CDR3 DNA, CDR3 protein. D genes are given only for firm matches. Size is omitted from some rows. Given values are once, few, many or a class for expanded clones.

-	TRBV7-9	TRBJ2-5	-	TGTGCCAGCAGCTTAGGTTTCGAGCTCGGGGCCCAGTACTTC	CASSLGFELGAQYF
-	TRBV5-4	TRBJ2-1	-	TGTGCCAGCAGCTTGGAAGATTTTAGGAATGAGCAGTTCTTC	CASSLEDFRNEQFF
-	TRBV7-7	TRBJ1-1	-	TGTGCTAGCAGCCCCCTTGTGAGGGGAGGCACTGAAGCTTTCTTT	CASSPLVRGGTEAFF
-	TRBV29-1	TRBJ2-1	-	TGCAGCGTTGGACCTAGATTTGTGGTTGAGCAGTTCTTC	CSVGPRFVVEQFF
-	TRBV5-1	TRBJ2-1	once	TGCGCCAGCAGCTTGGATGGCGGGCCAGTATACAATGAGCAGTTCTTC	CASSLDGGPVYNEQFF
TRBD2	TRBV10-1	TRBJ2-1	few	TGCGCCAGCAGTCCGCGGCGGGGGGCCGCCAATGAGCAGTTCTTC	CASSPRRGAANEQFF
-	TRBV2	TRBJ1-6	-	TGTGCCAGCACAGTCCGGCAGGAGAATAATTCACCCCTCCACTTT	CASTVRQENNSPLHF
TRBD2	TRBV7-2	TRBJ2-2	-	TGTGCCAGCAGCTTCCAGGCGGGGGTGGAAACCGGGGAGCTGTTTTTT	CASSFQAGVETGELFF
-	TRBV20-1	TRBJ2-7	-	TGCAGTGCTAGTCCAGATTCCTACGAGCAGTACTTC	CSASPDSYEQYF
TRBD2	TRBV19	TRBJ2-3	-	TGTGCCAGTAGTATAATCCTCAGTAGCGGGGCGGGCACAGATACGCAGTATTTT	CASSIILSSGAGTDTQYF
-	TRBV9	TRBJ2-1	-	TGTGCCAGCCAGTCCGGGGCGGGTGAGCAGTTCTTC	CASQSGAGEQFF
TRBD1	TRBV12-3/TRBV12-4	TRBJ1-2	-	TGTGCCAGCAGCTCGGGACAGAGCTATGGCTACACCTTC	CASSSGQSYGYTF
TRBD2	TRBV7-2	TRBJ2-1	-	TGTGCCAGCAGCCCCCTAGCGGACAATGAGCAGTTCTTC	CASSPLADNEQFF
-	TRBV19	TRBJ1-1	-	TGTGCCAGTAGCTTCACAGCTGACACTGCTGAAGCTTTCTTT	CASSFTADTAEAFF
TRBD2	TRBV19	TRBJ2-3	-	TGTGCCAGTAGTATAGACCTTCCAAGGCGGGGGATCACAGATACGCAGTATTTT	CASSIDLPRRGITDTQYF
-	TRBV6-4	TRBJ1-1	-	TGTGCCAGCAGTGAGACCAGGGGTAGCGCTGAAGCTTTCTTT	CASSETRGSAEAFF
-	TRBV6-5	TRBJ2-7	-	TGTGCCAGCAGGTACGACAGGTTATCGATCTACGAGCAGTACTTC	CASRYDRLSIYEQYF
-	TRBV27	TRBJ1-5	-	TGTGCCAGCAGTTTGACGTCCGGCAGCAATCAGCCCCAGCATTTT	CASSLTSGSNQPQHF
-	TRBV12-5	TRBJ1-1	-	TGTGCTAGTGCCGTAACCGGTATGGGAGCTTTCTTT	CASAVTGMGAFF
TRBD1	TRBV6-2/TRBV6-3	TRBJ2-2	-	TGTGCCAGCAGTTTGACAGGGGGTACCGGGGAGCTGTTTTTT	CASSLTGGTGELFF
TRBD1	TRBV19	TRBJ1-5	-	TGTGCCAGTCGCGACAGGGGGAGAGGGGGAAGCAATCAGCCCCAGCATTTT	CASRDRGRGGSNQPQHF
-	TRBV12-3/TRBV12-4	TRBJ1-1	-	TGTGCCAGCAGTCTCCGGGGGGGCACTGAAGCTTTCTTT	CASSLRGGTEAFF
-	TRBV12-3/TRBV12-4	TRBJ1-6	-	TGTGCCAGCAGTTTAGTGGGGGATTCACCCCTCCACTTT	CASSLVGDSPLHF
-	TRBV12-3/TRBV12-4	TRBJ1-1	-	TGTGCCAGCAGTTTCCAGTCGAACACTGAAGCTTTCTTT	CASSFQSNTEAFF
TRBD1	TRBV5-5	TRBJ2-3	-	TGTGCCAGCAACAGGGGACCCTCCACAGATACGCAGTATTTT	CASNRGPSTDTQYF
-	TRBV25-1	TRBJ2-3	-	TGTGCCAGCAGTGAAAGGGGGTCTAGCACAGATACGCAGTATTTT	CASSERGSSTDTQYF
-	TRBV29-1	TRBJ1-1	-	TGCAGCGTGGGACGAGGGGGGGACACTGAAGCTTTCTTT	CSVGRGGDTEAFF
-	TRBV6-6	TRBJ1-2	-	TGTGCCAGCAGTTACTCGGGGGGCATCGTTGGCTACACCTTC	CASSYSGGIVGYTF
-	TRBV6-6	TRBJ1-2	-	TGTGCCAGCAGTTACTCGTATGGCTACACCTTC	CASSYSYGYTF
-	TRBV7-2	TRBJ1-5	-	TGTGCCAGCAGCGAAGAGACAGGATATAGCAATCAGCCCCAGCATTTT	CASSEETGYSNQPQHF
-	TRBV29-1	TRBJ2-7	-	TGCAGCGTTGAAGGGGAGGCCTACGAGCAGTACTTC	CSVEGEAYEQYF
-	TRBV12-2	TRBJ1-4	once	TGTGCTCAAGTCTTTTCGGCCTGGGCGCGGATGCCTAATGAAAAACTGTTTTTT	CAQVFSAWARMPNEKLFF
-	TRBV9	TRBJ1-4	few	TGTGCCAGCAGCACCGGCGACAGCAATGAAAAACTGTTTTTT	CASSTGDSNEKLFF
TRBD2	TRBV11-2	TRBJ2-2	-	TGTGCCAGCGGGCCCTCTAGCGGGGGGACCGGGGAGCTGTTTTTT	CASGPSSGGTGELFF
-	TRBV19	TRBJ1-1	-	TGTGCCAGTAGTATTACCGGGGTGAACACTGAAGCTTTCTTT	CASSITGVNTEAFF
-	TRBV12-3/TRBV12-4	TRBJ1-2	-	TGTGCCAGCAGTTTAGAGGCAAGTTATGGCTACACCTTC	CASSLEASYGYTF
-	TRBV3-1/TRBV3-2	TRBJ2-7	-	TGTGCCAGCAGCCAAGTGGGGGCCGAGCAGTACTTC	CASSQVGAEQYF
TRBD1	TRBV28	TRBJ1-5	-	TGTGCCAGCACTCCATCAGGGGGCATCGGTCAGCCCCAGCATTTT	CASTPSGGIGQPQHF
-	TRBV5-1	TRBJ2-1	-	TGCGCCAGCAGCCCCCCCTCTGAGCGGACTCCCTACAATGAGCAGTTCTTC	CASSPPSERTPYNEQFF
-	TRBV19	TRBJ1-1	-	TGTGCCGCCTCCTGGGGGTCCGGGCGTGAAGCTTTCTTT	CAASWGSGREAFF